This paragraph reports one TCR beta chain. These data are taken from a study of blood T cell repertoires in COVID-19. At the level of the study: Acute and convalescent COVID-19 specimens originated in the United States, Italy and Spain. Sample material is recorded as cDNA or gDNA derived from T cells, B-cell-depleted T cells, or PBMCs.

V lost 6 bases and J lost 6, with 10 bases in between. Per germline, CDR1 SGHNT and CDR2 YYREEE (reference sequence). The CDR3 covers 11 residues. In the original workflow: Estimates of nucleated cell counts were drawn from the amplification of reference gene primers. Clones were sequenced by immunoSEQ multiplex PCR, and TCRdb holds only the in-frame ones, with some missing. That table is the source of V, J and clone size, and D and trimming were worked out from the DNA. The sample has around 140,000 clones, roughly 87% seen once. This clonotype was sampled from a man between 65 and 80 years old with acute or convalescent COVID-19. The material sequenced was peripheral blood. The chain couples TRBV5-4 to TRBJ2-7; perhaps TRBD2 as D (6 bases). CDR3: CASTISGEQYF. As DNA, the CDR3 is TGTGCCAGCACCATTAGCGGCGAGCAGTACTTC.